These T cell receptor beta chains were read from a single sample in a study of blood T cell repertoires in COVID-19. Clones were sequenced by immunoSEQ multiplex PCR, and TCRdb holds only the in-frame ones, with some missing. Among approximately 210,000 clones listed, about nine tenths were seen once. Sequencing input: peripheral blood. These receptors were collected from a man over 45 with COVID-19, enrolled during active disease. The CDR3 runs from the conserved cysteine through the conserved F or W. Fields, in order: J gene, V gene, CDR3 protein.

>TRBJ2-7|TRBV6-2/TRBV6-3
CASSFVAGVNYEQYF
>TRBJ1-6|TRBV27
CASSILNSPLHF
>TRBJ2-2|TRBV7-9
CASSFFGRTNTGELFF
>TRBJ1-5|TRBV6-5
CASSSRQGLQPQHF
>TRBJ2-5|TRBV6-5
CASSYSRVQETQYF
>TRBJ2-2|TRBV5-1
CASRQTSASGELFF
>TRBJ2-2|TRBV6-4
CASSAQQGTGELFF
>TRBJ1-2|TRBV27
CASSPRPDRNYGYTF
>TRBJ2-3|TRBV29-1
CSVGQGDLSDTQYF
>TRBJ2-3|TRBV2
CASSYTDTQYF
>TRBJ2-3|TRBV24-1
CATSDPSEGTDTQYF
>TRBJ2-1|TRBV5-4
CASTPLANSYNEQFF
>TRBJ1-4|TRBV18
CASSPSSTNEKLFF
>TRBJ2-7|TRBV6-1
CASSEDQGRSGEQYF
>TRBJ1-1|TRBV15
CATRAGVGTEAFF
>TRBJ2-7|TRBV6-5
CASSYRGVPSSYEQYF
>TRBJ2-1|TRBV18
CASSPPGVATYNEQFF
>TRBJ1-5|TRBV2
CASTGTPINQPQHF
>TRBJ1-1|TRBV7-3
CASSWTTGDTEAFF
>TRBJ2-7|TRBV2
CASSVLWDRSWASNEQYF
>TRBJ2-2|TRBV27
CASSLRGLSTGELFF
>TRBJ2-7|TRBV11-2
CASSLATGGLPYEQYF
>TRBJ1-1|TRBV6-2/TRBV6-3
CASSLGQNTEAFF
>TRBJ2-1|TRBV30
CAWSVLGNEQFF
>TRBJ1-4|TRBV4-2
CASSQDPGSNEKLFF
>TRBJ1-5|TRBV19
CASSIGGGKNQPQHF
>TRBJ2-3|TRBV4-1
CASRPTESTDTQYF
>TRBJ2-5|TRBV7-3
CASSPAGIQETQYF
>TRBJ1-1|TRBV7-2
CASSLGRGGAMNTEAFF
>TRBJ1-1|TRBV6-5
CASIWGGNTEAFF
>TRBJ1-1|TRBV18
CASSPLGRDTEAFF
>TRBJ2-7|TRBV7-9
CASSLGRRGGSGYEQYF
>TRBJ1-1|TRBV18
CASSPLKIPDTEAFF
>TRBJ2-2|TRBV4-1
CASSQDIDRTGELFF
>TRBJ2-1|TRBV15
CATSRRTSLFADEQFF
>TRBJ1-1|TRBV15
CATSRDGQGEAFF
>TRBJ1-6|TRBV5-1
CASSLQGPQNNSPLHF
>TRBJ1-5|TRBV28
CASSLSGQGNQPQHF
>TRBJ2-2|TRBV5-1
CASSLVSVGELFF
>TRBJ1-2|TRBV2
CASNLGQAGYTF
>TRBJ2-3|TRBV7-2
CASSLEWTRTDTQYF
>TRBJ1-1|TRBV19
CASSPGAVNTEAFF
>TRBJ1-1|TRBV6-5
CASSHKGTSEAFF
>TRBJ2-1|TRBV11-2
CASRPSSGGTDEQFF
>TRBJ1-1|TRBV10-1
CASSETRPGVAFF
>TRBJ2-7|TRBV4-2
CASITGTSGVIGEQYF
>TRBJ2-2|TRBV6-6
CAADSPNTGELFF
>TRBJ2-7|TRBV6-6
CASSQGTSGVYEQYF
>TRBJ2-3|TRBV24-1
CATSLAGETDTQYF